The clone carrying this TCR beta chain came up once. Other DNA sequences of this sample code for an identical CDR3. This sample was taken from a study of shared clonotypes between healthy human individuals. All donors were Caucasian adults living in Nashville, Tennessee. Losses at the gene ends were 3 bases for V and 5 bases for J; bases not matched to a gene: 6. The CDR3 consists of 14 residues. The V gene's germline CDR1 is MDHEN and CDR2 SYDVKM. Sequencing was performed with immunoSEQ multiplex PCR; in TCRdb, only in-frame clones are kept and a portion is missing. The sample shows about 600,000 clones, more than 95% of them seen only once.

The sample comprised naive CD4+ T cells sorted from blood. Subset of the sample: CD45RA+ positively selected. The chain combines TRBV28 with TRBJ2-5; 7 bases are shared with TRBD2. This TCR was recovered from a woman in her thirties in good health. The CDR3: CASSLAGVGETQYF. As DNA, the CDR3 is TGTGCCAGCAGTTTGGCGGGAGTAGGTGAGACCCAGTACTTC.